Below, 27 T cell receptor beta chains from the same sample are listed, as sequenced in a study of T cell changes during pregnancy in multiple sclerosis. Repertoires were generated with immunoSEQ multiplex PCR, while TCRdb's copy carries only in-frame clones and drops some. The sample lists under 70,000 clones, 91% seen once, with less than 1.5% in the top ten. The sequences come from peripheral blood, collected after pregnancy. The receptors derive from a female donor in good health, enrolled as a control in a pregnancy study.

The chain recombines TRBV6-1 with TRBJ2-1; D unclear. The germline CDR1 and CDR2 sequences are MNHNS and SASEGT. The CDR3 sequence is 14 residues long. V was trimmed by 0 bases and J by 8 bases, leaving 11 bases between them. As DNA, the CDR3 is TGTGCCAGCAGTGAAGCGTTTGAGGAGCATGAGCAGTTCTTC. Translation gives CASSEAFEEHEQFF.

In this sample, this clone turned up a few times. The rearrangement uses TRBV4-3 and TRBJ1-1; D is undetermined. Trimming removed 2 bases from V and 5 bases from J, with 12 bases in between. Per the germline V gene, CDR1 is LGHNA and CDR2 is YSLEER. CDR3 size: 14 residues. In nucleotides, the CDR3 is TGCGCCAGCAGCCAACACGGGGAGATAACTGAAGCTTTCTTT. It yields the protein CASSQHGEITEAFF.

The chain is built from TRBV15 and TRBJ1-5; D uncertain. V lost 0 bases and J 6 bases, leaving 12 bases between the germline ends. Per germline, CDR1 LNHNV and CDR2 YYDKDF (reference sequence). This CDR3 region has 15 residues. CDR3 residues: CATSRDMTAAQPQHF. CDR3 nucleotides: TGTGCCACCAGCAGAGATATGACGGCGGCTCAGCCCCAGCATTTT.

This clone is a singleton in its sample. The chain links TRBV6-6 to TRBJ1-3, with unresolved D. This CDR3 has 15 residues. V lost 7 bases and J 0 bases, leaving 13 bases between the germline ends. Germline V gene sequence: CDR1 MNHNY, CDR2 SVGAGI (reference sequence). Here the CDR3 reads CASKEVSGSGNTIYF. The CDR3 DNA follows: TGTGCCAGCAAGGAGGTTTCGGGCTCTGGAAACACCATATATTTT.

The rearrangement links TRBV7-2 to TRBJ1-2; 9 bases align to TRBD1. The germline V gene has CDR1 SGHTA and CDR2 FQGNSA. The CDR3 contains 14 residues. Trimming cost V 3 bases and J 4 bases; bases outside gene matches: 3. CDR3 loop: CASSLGQGAYGYTF. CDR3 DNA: TGTGCCAGCAGCTTGGGACAGGGTGCCTATGGCTACACCTTC.

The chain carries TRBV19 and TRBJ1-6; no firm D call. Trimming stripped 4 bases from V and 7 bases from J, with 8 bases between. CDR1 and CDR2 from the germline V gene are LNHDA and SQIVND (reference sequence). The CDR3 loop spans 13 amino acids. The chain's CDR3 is CASSSVRNSPLHF. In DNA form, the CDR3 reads TGTGCCAGTAGTAGCGTGAGGAATTCACCCCTCCACTTT.

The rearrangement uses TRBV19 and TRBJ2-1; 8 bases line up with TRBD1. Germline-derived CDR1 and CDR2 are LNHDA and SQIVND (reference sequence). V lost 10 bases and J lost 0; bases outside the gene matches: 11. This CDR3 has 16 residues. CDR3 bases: TGTGCCACCCGAAGAGCAGGGGGCGTCTCCTACAATGAGCAGTTCTTC. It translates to CATRRAGGVSYNEQFF. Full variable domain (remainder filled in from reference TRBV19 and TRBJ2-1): DGGITQSPKYLFRKEGQNVTLSCEQNLNHDAMYWYRQDPGQGLRLIYYSQIVNDFQKGDIAEGYSVSREKKESFPLTVTSAQKNPTAFYLCATRRAGGVSYNEQFFGPGTRLTVL.

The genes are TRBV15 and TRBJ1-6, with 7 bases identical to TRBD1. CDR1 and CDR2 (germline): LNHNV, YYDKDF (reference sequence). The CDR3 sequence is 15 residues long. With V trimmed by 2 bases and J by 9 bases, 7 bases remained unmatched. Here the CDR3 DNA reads TGTGCCACCAGCAGACAAACAGGGGACGGTTCACCCCTCCACTTT. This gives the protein CATSRQTGDGSPLHF.

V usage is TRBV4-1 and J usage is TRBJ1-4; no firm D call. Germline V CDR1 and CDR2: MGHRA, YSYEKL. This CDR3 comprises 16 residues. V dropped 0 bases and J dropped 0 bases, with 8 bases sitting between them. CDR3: CASSQDPPATNEKLFF. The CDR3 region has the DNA TGCGCCAGCAGCCAAGATCCCCCTGCAACTAATGAAAAACTGTTTTTT.

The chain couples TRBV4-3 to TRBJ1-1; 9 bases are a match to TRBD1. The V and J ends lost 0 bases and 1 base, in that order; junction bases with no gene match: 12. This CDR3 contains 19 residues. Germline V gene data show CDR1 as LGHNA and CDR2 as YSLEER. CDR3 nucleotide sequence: TGCGCCAGCAGCCAAGAATATTTTAGAGGACAGGGGAAGAACACTGAAGCTTTCTTT. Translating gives CASSQEYFRGQGKNTEAFF.

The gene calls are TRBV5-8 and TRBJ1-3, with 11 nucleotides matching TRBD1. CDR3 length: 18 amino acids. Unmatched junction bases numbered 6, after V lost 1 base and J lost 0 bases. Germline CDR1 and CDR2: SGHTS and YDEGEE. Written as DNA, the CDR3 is TGTGCCAGCAGCTTGTGGTTTGGGACAGGGGGCTCTGGAAACACCATATATTTT. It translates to CASSLWFGTGGSGNTIYF.

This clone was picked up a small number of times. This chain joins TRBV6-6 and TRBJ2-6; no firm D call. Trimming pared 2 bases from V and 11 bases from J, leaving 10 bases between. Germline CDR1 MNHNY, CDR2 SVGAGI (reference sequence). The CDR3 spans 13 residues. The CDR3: CASSYPGLDVLTF. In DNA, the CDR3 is TGTGCCAGCAGTTACCCAGGTCTGGACGTCCTGACTTTC.

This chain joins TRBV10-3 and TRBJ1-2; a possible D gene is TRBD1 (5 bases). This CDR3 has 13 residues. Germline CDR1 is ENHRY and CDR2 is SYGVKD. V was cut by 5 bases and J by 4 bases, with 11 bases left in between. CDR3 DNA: TGTGCCATCAGTCAGGGCGACCGCTATGGCTACACCTTC. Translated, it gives CAISQGDRYGYTF.

The CDR3 nucleotides read TGTGCCAGCCCACAGGGGTCAAGCTCCTACAATGAGCAGTTCTTC. The encoded protein is CASPQGSSSYNEQFF. The chain has TRBV19 and TRBJ2-1; 7 bases are shared with TRBD1. CDR3 size: 15 residues. Germline V gene sequence: CDR1 LNHDA, CDR2 SQIVND (reference sequence). Losses at the gene ends were 9 bases for V and 0 bases for J; bases not matched to a gene: 8.

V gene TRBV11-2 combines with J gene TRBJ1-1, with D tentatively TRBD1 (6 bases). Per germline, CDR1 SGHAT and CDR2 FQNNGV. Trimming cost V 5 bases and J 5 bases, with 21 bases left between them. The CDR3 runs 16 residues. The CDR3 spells CASSQARDNWGTEAFF. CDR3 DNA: TGTGCCAGCAGCCAAGCTCGGGACAATTGGGGGACTGAAGCTTTCTTT.

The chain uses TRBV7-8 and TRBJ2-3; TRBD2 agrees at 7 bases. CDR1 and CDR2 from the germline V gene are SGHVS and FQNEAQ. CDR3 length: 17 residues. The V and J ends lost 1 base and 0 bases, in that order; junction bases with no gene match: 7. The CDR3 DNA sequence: TGTGCCAGCAGCTTAGATTCGGCGGGGGAAAGCACAGATACGCAGTATTTT. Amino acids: CASSLDSAGESTDTQYF. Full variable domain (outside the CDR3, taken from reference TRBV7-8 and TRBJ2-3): GAGVSQSPRYKVAKRGQDVALRCDPISGHVSLFWYQQALGQGPEFLTYFQNEAQLDKSGLPSDRFFAERPEGSVSTLKIQRTQQEDSAVYLCASSLDSAGESTDTQYFGPGTRLTVL.

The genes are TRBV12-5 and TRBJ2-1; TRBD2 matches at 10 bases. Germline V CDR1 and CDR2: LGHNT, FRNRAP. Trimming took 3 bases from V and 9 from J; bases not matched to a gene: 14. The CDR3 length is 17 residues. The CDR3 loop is CASGFPMWSGGESEQFF. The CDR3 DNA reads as TGTGCTAGTGGTTTTCCCATGTGGAGCGGGGGGGAAAGTGAGCAGTTCTTC.

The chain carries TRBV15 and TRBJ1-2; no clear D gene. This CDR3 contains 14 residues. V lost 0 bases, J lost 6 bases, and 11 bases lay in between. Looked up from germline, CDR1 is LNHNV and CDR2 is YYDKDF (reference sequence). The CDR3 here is CATSRDERRDGYTF. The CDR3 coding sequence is TGTGCCACCAGCAGAGACGAGAGGAGGGATGGCTACACCTTC. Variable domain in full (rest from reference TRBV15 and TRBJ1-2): DAMVIQNPRYQVTQFGKPVTLSCSQTLNHNVMYWYQQKSSQAPKLLFHYYDKDFNNEADTPDNFQSRRPNTSFCFLDIRSPGLGDTAMYLCATSRDERRDGYTFGSGTRLTVV.

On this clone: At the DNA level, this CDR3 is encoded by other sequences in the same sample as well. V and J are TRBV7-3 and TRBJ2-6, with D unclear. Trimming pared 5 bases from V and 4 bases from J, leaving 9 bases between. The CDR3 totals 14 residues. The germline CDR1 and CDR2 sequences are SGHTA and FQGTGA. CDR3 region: CASSLVSGANVLTF. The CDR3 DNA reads TGTGCCAGCAGCCTAGTTTCCGGGGCCAACGTCCTGACTTTC.

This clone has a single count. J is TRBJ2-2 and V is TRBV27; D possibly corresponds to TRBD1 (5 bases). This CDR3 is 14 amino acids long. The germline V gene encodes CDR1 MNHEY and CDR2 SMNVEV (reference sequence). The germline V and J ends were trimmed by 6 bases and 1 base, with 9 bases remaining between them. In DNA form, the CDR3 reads TGTGCCAGCAGCGCTGGACAGAACACCGGGGAGCTGTTTTTT. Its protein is CASSAGQNTGELFF.

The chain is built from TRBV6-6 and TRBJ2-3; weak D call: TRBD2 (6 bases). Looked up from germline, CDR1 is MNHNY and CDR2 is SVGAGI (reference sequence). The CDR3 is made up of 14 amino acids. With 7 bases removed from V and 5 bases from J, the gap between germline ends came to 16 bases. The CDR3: CASIAKYGGDTQYF. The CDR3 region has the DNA TGTGCCAGCATCGCCAAGTACGGGGGAGATACGCAGTATTTT.

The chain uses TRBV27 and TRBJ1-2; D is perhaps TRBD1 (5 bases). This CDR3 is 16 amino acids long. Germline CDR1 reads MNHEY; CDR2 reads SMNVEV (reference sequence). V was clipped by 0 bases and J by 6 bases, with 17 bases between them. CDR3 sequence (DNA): TGTGCCAGCAGTTTATCAATAAAGGGGCCCGGGCATGGCTACACCTTC. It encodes CASSLSIKGPGHGYTF.

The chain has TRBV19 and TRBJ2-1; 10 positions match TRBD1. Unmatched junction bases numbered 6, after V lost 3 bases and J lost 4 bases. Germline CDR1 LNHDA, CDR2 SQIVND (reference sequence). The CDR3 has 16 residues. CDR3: CASSIRTGGMYNEQFF. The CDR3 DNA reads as TGTGCCAGTAGTATCCGGACAGGGGGAATGTACAATGAGCAGTTCTTC.

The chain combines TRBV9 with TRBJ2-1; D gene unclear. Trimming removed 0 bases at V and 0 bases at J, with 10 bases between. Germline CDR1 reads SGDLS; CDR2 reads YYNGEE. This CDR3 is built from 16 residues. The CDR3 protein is CASSVDRVISYNEQFF. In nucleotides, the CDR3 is TGTGCCAGCAGCGTAGATCGGGTAATCTCCTACAATGAGCAGTTCTTC.

This CDR3 reads CATRGTGTTTTNEKLFF. CDR3 sequence (DNA): TGTGCCACCCGAGGGACAGGGACTACAACAACTAATGAAAAACTGTTTTTT. The chain links TRBV27 to TRBJ1-4, with 9 bases lining up with TRBD1. There are 17 residues in the CDR3. J gave up 0 bases and V 10 bases, and 12 bases lay outside the gene matches. Germline V gene sequence: CDR1 MNHEY, CDR2 SMNVEV (reference sequence).

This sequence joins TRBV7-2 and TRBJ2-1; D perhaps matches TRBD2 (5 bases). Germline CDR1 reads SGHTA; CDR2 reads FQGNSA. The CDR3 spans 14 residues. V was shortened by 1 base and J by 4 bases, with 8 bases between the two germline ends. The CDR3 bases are TGTGCCAGCAGCTTAGGAGGGTTTTACAATGAGCAGTTCTTC. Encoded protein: CASSLGGFYNEQFF.

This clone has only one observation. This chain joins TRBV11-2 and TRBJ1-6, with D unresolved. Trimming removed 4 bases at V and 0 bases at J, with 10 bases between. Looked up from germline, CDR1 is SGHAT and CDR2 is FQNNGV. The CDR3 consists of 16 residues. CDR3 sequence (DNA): TGTGCCAGCAGCTCAACTCGAATCTCCTATAATTCACCCCTCCACTTT. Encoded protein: CASSSTRISYNSPLHF.